The clone carrying this T cell receptor beta chain has just a few counts. Its specificity is unknown. The sample originates from a study of breast tumors, draining lymph nodes, adjacent tissues. V was clipped by 4 bases and J by 3 bases; unmatched bases: 5. The V gene's germline CDR1 is SGDLS and CDR2 YYNGEE. The CDR3 totals 16 residues. Regarding the study as a whole: Tumor and nontumor repertoires were significantly more similar in luminal-like than in basal-like breast cancer.

TCRdb called the multiplex PCR reads again in MiXCR, with one record for every CDR3 protein. Found here are approximately 45,000 distinct CDR3 sequences, under 25% of them singletons; the top ten hold about 7.6%. This chain connects TRBV9 to TRBJ2-5; 14 bases match TRBD2. The sequence was collected from a female donor with breast cancer. Some clones in this sample may be carry-over from other donors' samples. Specimen: breast tumor tissue. CDR3 bases: TGTGCCAGCAGCCCTTGGGGACTAGCGGGAGAAGAGACCCAGTACTTC. Its translation: CASSPWGLAGEETQYF.